The TCR beta chain described here comes from a study of post-analysis software for immune sequencing data. The CDR3 has 11 amino acids. On this clonotype: Its antigen is undetermined.

Study-wide findings and caveats: By F measure, strong co-clustering occurred among samples prepared in the same batch. The five TRBV segments detected at higher frequency in patients than in controls included TRBV5-6, TRBV5-1 and TRBV20-1. Normalized Chao1 diversity in multiple sclerosis patients fell significantly below that of controls.

TCR beta cDNA libraries included unique molecular identifiers. T cells numbering about 0.9 to 10 million yielded cDNA molecules that totaled roughly 500,000. TCRdb redid the calling of the PCR reads with MiXCR, one entry per CDR3 protein. The table lists 650,000 to 900,000 distinct CDR3 sequences, about 45% of them singletons. This TCR was recovered from a girl under 18 with multiple sclerosis. The sequenced sample consisted of blood. V and J are TRBV12-3 or TRBV12-4 and TRBJ2-5, with D hard to call. The tail of the sequence fits TRBJ2-7 better, so the J call may be wrong. Here the CDR3 reads CASRSTAEQYF. The CDR3 DNA follows: TGTGCCAGCAGATCGACTGCCGAGCAGTACTTC.